The 17 T cell receptor beta chains below come from one sample, sequenced in a study of T-cell reconstitution after alpha-beta-depleted transplantation in children. Construction of the TCRbeta library involved unique molecular identifiers. From the PCR reads, TCRdb called clonotypes with MiXCR, one entry per CDR3 protein. In the table there are some 300,000 distinct CDR3 sequences, 9% to 12% of which are singletons. The specimen comprised PBMCs from the stem cell graft donor, sampled from the stem cell graft. These receptor sequences come from a human donor who donated a stem cell graft to a child with acute lymphoblastic leukemia.

The chain couples TRBV10-3 to TRBJ2-3; no clear D gene. The V gene lost 4 bases and the J gene lost 2 bases, with 7 bases spanning the gap. Germline CDR1 is ENHRY and CDR2 is SYGVKD. The CDR3 sequence is 13 residues long. The CDR3 here is CAISGRNTDTQYF. CDR3 sequence (DNA): TGTGCCATCAGTGGAAGAAACACAGATACGCAGTATTTT.

This clonotype was detected a few times. The chain combines TRBV4-3 with TRBJ1-2; D is possibly TRBD1 (5 bases). The germline CDR1 and CDR2 sequences are LGHNA and YSLEER. CDR3 length: 18 residues. V lost 5 bases to trimming and J lost 6 bases, with 28 bases between them. The CDR3 loop reads CASSSMAAGWGIGDGYTF. The CDR3 DNA sequence: TGCGCCAGCAGCTCCATGGCCGCAGGGTGGGGAATCGGGGATGGCTACACCTTC.

The chain couples TRBV27 to TRBJ2-1; 16 bases fit TRBD2. The CDR3 covers 20 residues. Germline V gives CDR1 MNHEY, CDR2 SMNVEV (reference sequence). The trim removed 2 bases at V and 2 bases at J, leaving 9 bases unmatched. The CDR3 nucleotides are TGTGCCAGCAGTTTAAAGTTCCTGGGACTAGCGGGAGGGACCTACAATGAGCAGTTCTTC. Protein: CASSLKFLGLAGGTYNEQFF.

This clonotype came up a few times. The V and J genes are TRBV11-2 and TRBJ2-2; D is ambiguous. Germline CDR1 and CDR2: SGHAT and FQNNGV. The CDR3 has 15 amino acids. V lost 2 bases and J 5 bases, leaving 12 bases between the germline ends. In DNA form, the CDR3 reads TGTGCCAGCAGCTTACCCCGGACGGTGACCGGGGAGCTGTTTTTT. This encodes CASSLPRTVTGELFF.

This clonotype was counted ten times or more. V and J are TRBV20-1 and TRBJ2-7; 8 bases map to TRBD1. Trimming removed 6 bases from V and 0 bases from J; junction bases left unmatched: 4. Germline CDR1 and CDR2: DFQATT and SNEGSKA (reference sequence). CDR3 size: 13 residues. In DNA, the CDR3 is TGCAGTGCGGGGGACAGGAGCTCCTACGAGCAGTACTTC. Translated: CSAGDRSSYEQYF.

The CDR3 bases are TGTGCCAGCAGCTTAAGGGGTCCTGGGGCCAACGTCCTGACTTTC. This translates into CASSLRGPGANVLTF. The gene calls are TRBV7-9 and TRBJ2-6, with D perhaps TRBD1 (5 bases). V dropped 2 bases and J dropped 2 bases, with 7 bases sitting between them. The CDR3 covers 15 residues. Germline CDR1 SEHNR, CDR2 FQNEAQ (reference sequence).

The chain links TRBV30 to TRBJ2-3, with D perhaps matching TRBD1 (5 bases). The germline CDR1 and CDR2 sequences are GTSNPN and SVGIG (reference sequence). Trimming pared 3 bases from V and 7 bases from J, leaving 14 bases between. This CDR3 is 13 amino acids long. CDR3 in amino acids: CAWSAQGANTQYF. CDR3 sequence (DNA): TGTGCCTGGAGCGCCCAAGGGGCTAATACGCAGTATTTT.

This clonotype was seen a few times. The chain is built from TRBV12-3 or TRBV12-4 and TRBJ2-7; weak D call: TRBD2 (5 bases). Deletions cut 5 bases from V and 1 base from J, with 15 bases between. This CDR3 has 15 residues. CDR3: CASSPSSLRSYEQYF. The CDR3 nucleotides are TGTGCCAGCAGTCCCTCTAGCCTTAGGTCCTACGAGCAGTACTTC.

The rearrangement links TRBV4-2 to TRBJ2-2; 8 bases agree with TRBD2. Per the germline V gene, CDR1 is LGHNA and CDR2 is YNFKEQ. V shed 3 bases and J 0 bases; nucleotides not matched to a gene: 0. CDR3 length equals 15 residues. The CDR3 sequence: CASSHGGANTGELFF. The CDR3 DNA reads TGTGCCAGCAGCCACGGGGGGGCGAACACCGGGGAGCTGTTTTTT.

The CDR3 DNA reads TGTGCCAGCAGTGACGGGACAATCAATGAGCAGTTCTTC. This gives the protein CASSDGTINEQFF. The V call is TRBV25-1, the J call TRBJ2-1, with a weak D call TRBD1 (6 bases). This CDR3 contains 13 residues. Trimming removed 3 bases at V and 6 bases at J, with 9 bases between. Per germline, CDR1 MGHDK and CDR2 SYGVNS.

V usage is TRBV5-1 and J usage is TRBJ1-1; TRBD1 might be the D (5 bases). The V end was cut by 0 bases, the J end by 7 bases, with 16 bases between. The CDR3 covers 15 residues. CDR1 is SGHRS and CDR2 is YFSETQ in the germline V gene. The CDR3 loop reads CASSLEDSRLNEAFF. The DNA for the CDR3 is TGCGCCAGCAGCTTGGAAGACAGCAGGCTTAATGAAGCTTTCTTT.

V is TRBV7-6 and J is TRBJ2-5; D is undetermined. Trimming pared 2 bases from V and 4 bases from J, leaving 11 bases between. Germline V gene data show CDR1 as SGHVS and CDR2 as FNYEAQ. CDR3 length: 14 residues. CDR3 DNA sequence: TGTGCCAGCAGCTTAATGCCCGACGGAGAGACCCAGTACTTC. This encodes CASSLMPDGETQYF.

The V call is TRBV4-1, the J call TRBJ1-2, with TRBD1 as a possible D gene (5 bases). CDR1 and CDR2 (germline): MGHRA, YSYEKL. Trimming removed 4 bases at V and 13 bases at J, with 19 bases between. The CDR3 length is 13 residues. Written as DNA, the CDR3 is TGCGCCAGCAGCCCTACAACCGGGTGGGGGTCCACCTTC. It yields the protein CASSPTTGWGSTF.

This chain links TRBV20-1 with TRBJ2-1; 9 nucleotides agree with TRBD2. Trimming removed 5 bases from V and 3 bases from J; junction bases left unmatched: 8. Germline V gene lookup returns CDR1 DFQATT and CDR2 SNEGSKA (reference sequence). The CDR3 contains 15 residues. CDR3 bases: TGCAGTGCTTCCAGACTAGCGGAGCTCTACAATGAGCAGTTCTTC. Encoded protein: CSASRLAELYNEQFF.

This clonotype was recorded once. This sequence joins TRBV20-1 and TRBJ2-3, with TRBD2 identical over 7 bases. V lost 4 bases, J lost 1 base, and 8 bases stayed unmatched. The CDR3 consists of 15 residues. Per germline, CDR1 DFQATT and CDR2 SNEGSKA (reference sequence). CDR3 protein: CSATQPTSRTDTQYF. The CDR3 coding sequence is TGCAGTGCTACCCAGCCGACTAGCCGCACAGATACGCAGTATTTT.

The rearrangement joins TRBV7-9 to TRBJ2-5; D possibly corresponds to TRBD2 (8 bases). The CDR3 loop spans 15 amino acids. Germline loops: CDR1 SEHNR, CDR2 FQNEAQ (reference sequence). V shed 5 bases and J shed 5 bases, with 18 bases lying between them. Written as DNA, the CDR3 is TGTGCCAGCAGCGCGGGACTAGGGGGCCAGGAGACCCAGTACTTC. Amino acid sequence: CASSAGLGGQETQYF.

The sample holds a few counts of this clonotype. The rearrangement links TRBV29-1 to TRBJ1-5, with 9 bases fitting TRBD1. J lost 0 bases, V lost 4 bases, and 16 bases had no gene match. CDR3 length equals 19 residues. Germline values: CDR1 SQVTM, CDR2 ANQGSEA. This CDR3 is CSVGSETGGPLHSNQPQHF. The CDR3 region has the DNA TGCAGCGTTGGATCTGAGACAGGGGGGCCCCTACATAGCAATCAGCCCCAGCATTTT.